These 9 T cell receptor beta chains were all obtained from the same sample, sequenced in a study of T cell responses to AZD1222 COVID-19 vaccine. Clones were read by immunoSEQ multiplex PCR, and TCRdb kept only the in-frame ones, dropping some. The top ten hold less than 6.5% of the sample, which has about 120,000 clones, less than 95% seen once. The sequences come from peripheral blood, collected on day 0 of AZD1222 vaccination. The receptors were gathered from an adult in good health.

CDR3 amino acids: CASSLAQKTGAGYTF. The CDR3 region has the DNA TGTGCCAGCAGCTTAGCGCAAAAGACAGGGGCTGGCTACACCTTC. The chain links TRBV7-9 to TRBJ1-2; 8 bases are shared with TRBD1. Germline CDR1 reads SEHNR; CDR2 reads FQNEAQ (reference sequence). CDR3 length: 15 amino acids. With V trimmed by 0 bases and J by 7 bases, 7 bases remained unmatched.

The chain carries TRBV7-9 and TRBJ1-2, with D hard to call. The CDR3 sequence is 13 residues long. CDR1 is SEHNR and CDR2 is FQNEAQ in the germline V gene (reference sequence). The germline V and J ends were trimmed by 1 base and 1 base, with 4 bases remaining between them. Written as DNA, the CDR3 is TGTGCCAGCAGCTTAGAGGTTAACTATGGCTACACCTTC. It specifies CASSLEVNYGYTF.

The gene calls are TRBV19 and TRBJ2-2; TRBD2 is a possible D gene (6 bases). The V end lost 6 bases, the J end lost 2 bases, and 13 bases lay between the germline ends. CDR3 length equals 15 residues. CDR1 is LNHDA, CDR2 SQIVND, per germline (reference sequence). The DNA for the CDR3 is TGTGCCAGTAGCCCGCCCGGGGGAAACACCGGGGAGCTGTTTTTT. Translation: CASSPPGGNTGELFF.

The chain recombines TRBV19 with TRBJ2-2; D assignment may be TRBD1 or TRBD2 (5 bases each). The CDR3 is 14 residues long. CDR1 LNHDA and CDR2 SQIVND come from the germline V gene (reference sequence). The V end was cut by 7 bases, the J end by 2 bases, with 11 bases between. CDR3 protein: CASTRGSNTGELFF. CDR3 bases: TGTGCCAGTACCCGGGGCAGTAACACCGGGGAGCTGTTTTTT.

The chain couples TRBV5-4 to TRBJ2-7, with D possibly being TRBD2 (5 bases). The CDR3 extends over 12 amino acids. Trimming cost V 7 bases and J 0 bases, with 8 bases left between them. Germline V gene data show CDR1 as SGHNT and CDR2 as YYREEE (reference sequence). Written as DNA, the CDR3 is TGTGCCAGCGGAACTAGCTCCTACGAGCAGTACTTC. This codes for CASGTSSYEQYF.

The V gene is TRBV5-1, the J gene TRBJ1-2; D not certain. CDR1 is SGHRS and CDR2 is YFSETQ in the germline V gene. The CDR3 length is 15 residues. V was trimmed by 1 base and J by 5 bases, leaving 15 bases between them. The CDR3 DNA reads as TGCGCCAGCAGCTTGTCGTCGCCAGTCGTGTATGGCTACACCTTC. Translating gives CASSLSSPVVYGYTF.

This clone occurred once. The chain is built from TRBV7-9 and TRBJ1-1; tentatively, D is TRBD1 (5 bases). With 7 bases removed from V and 6 bases from J, the gap between germline ends came to 15 bases. This CDR3 contains 13 residues. Germline V lookup: CDR1 SEHNR, CDR2 FQNEAQ (reference sequence). CDR3 sequence (DNA): TGTGCCAGCATCCGCGCGGGGGTCCCTGAAGCTTTCTTT. This codes for CASIRAGVPEAFF.

The CDR3, as DNA: TGTGCCAGCAGCGCCCGACTAGCGGGGTCCGCCGGGGAGCTGTTTTTT. This codes for CASSARLAGSAGELFF. V gene TRBV3-1 (or the pseudogene TRBV3-2) combines with J gene TRBJ2-2, with 11 bases fitting TRBD2. The CDR3 covers 16 residues. The V segment lost 5 bases and the J segment 6 bases; nucleotides outside the gene matches: 8. Germline CDR1 and CDR2: LGHDT and YNNKEL (reference sequence).

The J gene is TRBJ2-7, the V gene TRBV15, with TRBD1 matching over 9 bases. CDR3 length: 15 residues. CDR1 LNHNV and CDR2 YYDKDF come from the germline V gene (reference sequence). V shed 3 bases, J shed 2 bases, and the junction held 5 bases outside the gene matches. CDR3 amino acids: CATSRGGQGPYEQYF. For the CDR3, the DNA is TGTGCCACCAGCAGGGGCGGACAGGGGCCCTACGAGCAGTACTTC. Supplemented by reference TRBV15 and TRBJ2-7, the full variable domain reads DAMVIQNPRYQVTQFGKPVTLSCSQTLNHNVMYWYQQKSSQAPKLLFHYYDKDFNNEADTPDNFQSRRPNTSFCFLDIRSPGLGDTAMYLCATSRGGQGPYEQYFGPGTRLTVT.